This note documents a single TCR beta chain sequence. The data are from a study of blood T cells in healthy people across ages. Across the whole study: Template switching retrieved approximately one barcoded beta molecule for each two T cells.

A second PCR, run for roughly 7 to 11 cycles, used a sample-barcoded 5' primer plus a J-beta primer mix. TCRdb ran MiXCR on the 5' RACE reads and lists one entry per CDR3 protein. This sample has about 1.5 million distinct CDR3 sequences, with 35% to 45% found just once. Each donor's blood draw was around 10 milliliters of peripheral blood. Each sample had at least 6.5 million PBMCs isolated. The clonotype was recovered from a woman aged 18-30 years in good health. Material: blood.

The CDR3 sequence: CSAGREPYGYTF. CDR3 coding DNA: TGCAGTGCTGGCAGGGAGCCCTATGGCTACACCTTC. The chain recombines TRBV20-1 with TRBJ1-2; weak D call: TRBD1 (5 bases). Germline V gives CDR1 DFQATT, CDR2 SNEGSKA (reference sequence). The CDR3 runs 12 residues. The V end lost 5 bases, the J end lost 4 bases, and 11 bases lay between the germline ends.